A selection of T cell receptor beta chains follows, all from one sample in a study of blood T cell repertoires in COVID-19. Produced via immunoSEQ multiplex PCR; TCRdb's table is partial and in-frame only. This repertoire shows 84,000 or so clones, around nine tenths found once; its top ten account for about 5.2%. The sequencing input was peripheral blood. The receptor source for this set is a man in his 60s with acute or convalescent COVID-19. CDR3s include the opening cysteine and the closing phenylalanine or tryptophan. Fields, in order: D gene, clone size, V gene, J gene, CDR3 DNA, CDR3 protein. D genes are given only for firm matches. The size field is filled for only some rows; it gives once, few, many or a size class.

D gene: .
clone size: .
V gene: TRBV5-6
J gene: TRBJ2-1
CDR3 DNA: TGTGCCAGCAGCTCTCTGGGACAGCGGGACAATGAGCAGTTCTTC
CDR3 protein: CASSSLGQRDNEQFF

D gene: .
clone size: few
V gene: TRBV5-5
J gene: TRBJ1-6
CDR3 DNA: TGTGCCAGCTCCCCCCCGACGGGTTCGGGTTCACCCCTCCACTTT
CDR3 protein: CASSPPTGSGSPLHF

D gene: .
clone size: .
V gene: TRBV19
J gene: TRBJ1-5
CDR3 DNA: TGTGCCAGTAGTATTAGGAGGCAGGGGAATCAGCCCCAGCATTTT
CDR3 protein: CASSIRRQGNQPQHF

D gene: .
clone size: .
V gene: TRBV6-2/TRBV6-3
J gene: TRBJ1-1
CDR3 DNA: TGTGCCAGCAGCCAGCGGGGCGTCGCTGAAGCTTTCTTT
CDR3 protein: CASSQRGVAEAFF

D gene: TRBD1
clone size: .
V gene: TRBV7-9
J gene: TRBJ1-1
CDR3 DNA: TGTGCCAGCAGCCACGGACAGGGGAATCATATGAACACTGAAGCTTTCTTT
CDR3 protein: CASSHGQGNHMNTEAFF

D gene: .
clone size: .
V gene: TRBV11-2
J gene: TRBJ1-6
CDR3 DNA: TGTGCCAGCAGCTTACAGGGGTGGCATTCACCCCTCCACTTT
CDR3 protein: CASSLQGWHSPLHF

D gene: TRBD1
clone size: few
V gene: TRBV14
J gene: TRBJ1-1
CDR3 DNA: TGTGCCAGCAGCCTACAGGGGCCTCGGAGGAGCACTGAAGCTTTCTTT
CDR3 protein: CASSLQGPRRSTEAFF

D gene: TRBD2
clone size: .
V gene: TRBV2
J gene: TRBJ2-7
CDR3 DNA: TGTGCCAGCGGTACTAGCGGGGGGGGAGACTACGAGCAGTACTTC
CDR3 protein: CASGTSGGGDYEQYF

D gene: .
clone size: .
V gene: TRBV11-2
J gene: TRBJ1-2
CDR3 DNA: TGTGCCAGCAGCCACGGACAGTATGGCTACACCTTC
CDR3 protein: CASSHGQYGYTF

D gene: TRBD1
clone size: few
V gene: TRBV11-3
J gene: TRBJ2-2
CDR3 DNA: TGTGCCAGCAGCTTCAGACAGGGGGTTAACGGGGCCGGGGAGCTGTTTTTT
CDR3 protein: CASSFRQGVNGAGELFF

D gene: .
clone size: .
V gene: TRBV7-2
J gene: TRBJ1-6
CDR3 DNA: TGTGCCAGCAGGCAACAGAAAGGGAGTTCACCCCTCCACTTT
CDR3 protein: CASRQQKGSSPLHF

D gene: TRBD1
clone size: .
V gene: TRBV7-2
J gene: TRBJ2-1
CDR3 DNA: TGTGCCAGCAGCGGAAGGGCAGGGACAGGGGCTTTCAATGAGCAGTTCTTC
CDR3 protein: CASSGRAGTGAFNEQFF

D gene: .
clone size: .
V gene: TRBV11-2
J gene: TRBJ2-2
CDR3 DNA: TGTGCCAGCAGGCCACCGGGAACCAGGCCCGGGGAGCTGTTTTTT
CDR3 protein: CASRPPGTRPGELFF

D gene: .
clone size: few
V gene: TRBV3-1/TRBV3-2
J gene: TRBJ1-1
CDR3 DNA: TGTGCCAGCAGCCAACCCACCTCGGGAGTAGCTTTCTTT
CDR3 protein: CASSQPTSGVAFF

D gene: TRBD1
clone size: .
V gene: TRBV3-1/TRBV3-2
J gene: TRBJ1-2
CDR3 DNA: TGTGCCAGCAGCCATCTCTATTTCGCGGGACAGGGGTACTATGGCTACACCTTC
CDR3 protein: CASSHLYFAGQGYYGYTF

D gene: .
clone size: .
V gene: TRBV6-2/TRBV6-3
J gene: TRBJ2-4
CDR3 DNA: TGTGCCAGCAGCCCACTATACCAAAACATTCAGTACTTC
CDR3 protein: CASSPLYQNIQYF

D gene: .
clone size: .
V gene: TRBV21-1
J gene: TRBJ1-1
CDR3 DNA: TGTGCCAGCAGCGCTCAGGGGGCGCGGACTGAAGCTTTCTTT
CDR3 protein: CASSAQGARTEAFF

D gene: TRBD1
clone size: .
V gene: TRBV11-2
J gene: TRBJ1-1
CDR3 DNA: TGTGCCAGCAGCTCCGGACAGGGTTACACTGAAGCTTTCTTT
CDR3 protein: CASSSGQGYTEAFF

D gene: .
clone size: .
V gene: TRBV6-5
J gene: TRBJ1-5
CDR3 DNA: TGTGCCAGCGGGAGGGACAAAAATCAGCCCCAGCATTTT
CDR3 protein: CASGRDKNQPQHF

D gene: TRBD1
clone size: .
V gene: TRBV4-3
J gene: TRBJ2-3
CDR3 DNA: TGCGCCAGCAGCCAGTGGACAGGGATGGGAGATACGCAGTATTTT
CDR3 protein: CASSQWTGMGDTQYF

D gene: TRBD1
clone size: .
V gene: TRBV6-2/TRBV6-3
J gene: TRBJ2-7
CDR3 DNA: TGTGCCAGCAGTTCGGTTGGACACAGGGGCCCTTACGAGCAGTACTTC
CDR3 protein: CASSSVGHRGPYEQYF

D gene: TRBD2
clone size: .
V gene: TRBV3-1/TRBV3-2
J gene: TRBJ2-5
CDR3 DNA: TGTGCCAGCAGCCAAGATCGGGGGGGGCCTGAGACCCAGTACTTC
CDR3 protein: CASSQDRGGPETQYF

D gene: TRBD1
clone size: .
V gene: TRBV7-9
J gene: TRBJ1-1
CDR3 DNA: TGTGCCAGCAGCATGGGACAGCAGAACACTGAAGCTTTCTTT
CDR3 protein: CASSMGQQNTEAFF

D gene: .
clone size: .
V gene: TRBV20-1
J gene: TRBJ2-3
CDR3 DNA: TGCAGTGCCAGTCCCCACACAGATACGCAGTATTTT
CDR3 protein: CSASPHTDTQYF

D gene: TRBD2
clone size: .
V gene: TRBV7-2
J gene: TRBJ2-1
CDR3 DNA: TGTGCCAGCAGCTTAGTAGGCGGGGGGAATAATGAGCAGTTCTTC
CDR3 protein: CASSLVGGGNNEQFF

D gene: TRBD2
clone size: .
V gene: TRBV29-1
J gene: TRBJ2-7
CDR3 DNA: TGCAGCGTCGTCAGCGGGGCCCACGAGCAGTACTTC
CDR3 protein: CSVVSGAHEQYF

D gene: .
clone size: .
V gene: TRBV7-8
J gene: TRBJ1-4
CDR3 DNA: TGTGCCAGCAGCGTATCCATCGCGGGGGGTTCTAATGAAAAACTGTTTTTT
CDR3 protein: CASSVSIAGGSNEKLFF

D gene: .
clone size: .
V gene: TRBV6-6
J gene: TRBJ2-3
CDR3 DNA: TGTGCCAGCAGACCGACCCAAGGGGGCACAGATACGCAGTATTTT
CDR3 protein: CASRPTQGGTDTQYF

D gene: .
clone size: .
V gene: TRBV7-2
J gene: TRBJ2-1
CDR3 DNA: TGTGCCAGCAGCTTGGACTCATCCTACAATGAGCAGTTCTTC
CDR3 protein: CASSLDSSYNEQFF

D gene: .
clone size: .
V gene: TRBV13
J gene: TRBJ2-7
CDR3 DNA: TGTGCCAGCAGCGCGCGGGATAACTACGAGCAGTACTTC
CDR3 protein: CASSARDNYEQYF

D gene: TRBD2
clone size: .
V gene: TRBV5-6
J gene: TRBJ2-3
CDR3 DNA: TGTGCCAGCAGCTTGGATCTGCGGGGGGACACAGATACGCAGTATTTT
CDR3 protein: CASSLDLRGDTDTQYF

D gene: .
clone size: .
V gene: TRBV19
J gene: TRBJ1-5
CDR3 DNA: TGTGCCAGTAGTATAGATTTTAGCGGGGTGTCCCAGCATTTT
CDR3 protein: CASSIDFSGVSQHF

D gene: .
clone size: .
V gene: TRBV18
J gene: TRBJ2-6
CDR3 DNA: TGTGCCAGCTCCCCGACTGCGATAAGAGAGATACTAAACTCTGGGGCCAACGTCCTGACTTTC
CDR3 protein: CASSPTAIREILNSGANVLTF

D gene: .
clone size: .
V gene: TRBV19
J gene: TRBJ1-5
CDR3 DNA: TGTGCCAGTACCCCAACGGGCAGGGAGGATCAGCCCCAGCATTTT
CDR3 protein: CASTPTGREDQPQHF

D gene: TRBD2
clone size: .
V gene: TRBV19
J gene: TRBJ2-7
CDR3 DNA: TGTGCCAGTAGCGTGACTAGCGGGGACTCCTACGAGCAGTACTTC
CDR3 protein: CASSVTSGDSYEQYF

D gene: TRBD2
clone size: .
V gene: TRBV9
J gene: TRBJ2-3
CDR3 DNA: TGTGCCAGCAGCTCTAAGAGGGGGACTAGCGGGGCAAACACAGATACGCAGTATTTT
CDR3 protein: CASSSKRGTSGANTDTQYF

D gene: TRBD1
clone size: once
V gene: TRBV7-2
J gene: TRBJ1-3
CDR3 DNA: TGTGCCAGCAGCTTAGCGGGACAGGGAAACACCATATATTTT
CDR3 protein: CASSLAGQGNTIYF

D gene: .
clone size: many
V gene: TRBV7-3
J gene: TRBJ1-6
CDR3 DNA: TGTGCCAGCAGCCTGGGGGCGCACAATTCACCCCTCCACTTT
CDR3 protein: CASSLGAHNSPLHF

D gene: TRBD1
clone size: few
V gene: TRBV3-1/TRBV3-2
J gene: TRBJ1-1
CDR3 DNA: TGTGCCAGCAGCTTTTGGAGACAGGGGGGCTCTGAAGCTTTCTTT
CDR3 protein: CASSFWRQGGSEAFF

D gene: .
clone size: .
V gene: TRBV12-3/TRBV12-4
J gene: TRBJ1-2
CDR3 DNA: TGTGCCAGCAGTTCGGACAAGAACTATGGCTACACCTTC
CDR3 protein: CASSSDKNYGYTF

D gene: .
clone size: once
V gene: TRBV12-5
J gene: TRBJ1-2
CDR3 DNA: TGTGCTAGTGGTTTGCAACCGACCCCCGCAGTGGGGCTTGGCTACACCTTC
CDR3 protein: CASGLQPTPAVGLGYTF

D gene: TRBD1
clone size: .
V gene: TRBV7-2
J gene: TRBJ2-7
CDR3 DNA: TGTGCCAGCAGTAGCACAGGGGGCTCCTACGAGCAGTACTTC
CDR3 protein: CASSSTGGSYEQYF

D gene: TRBD2
clone size: .
V gene: TRBV7-2
J gene: TRBJ2-3
CDR3 DNA: TGTGCCAGCAGTCCTTATAGCGGGACAGATACGCAGTATTTT
CDR3 protein: CASSPYSGTDTQYF

D gene: TRBD1
clone size: .
V gene: TRBV7-2
J gene: TRBJ2-2
CDR3 DNA: TGTGCCAGCAGCCGACAGGGTCGGGAGCTGTTTTTT
CDR3 protein: CASSRQGRELFF

D gene: TRBD1
clone size: .
V gene: TRBV7-9
J gene: TRBJ1-2
CDR3 DNA: TGTGCCAGCAGCACGTCCGGGACAGGGGATCTGGACTATGGCTACACCTTC
CDR3 protein: CASSTSGTGDLDYGYTF

D gene: .
clone size: .
V gene: TRBV21-1
J gene: TRBJ1-1
CDR3 DNA: TGTGCCAGCAGCAAATTGGACAGGGGGCAAGGATCGAACACTGAAGCTTTCTTT
CDR3 protein: CASSKLDRGQGSNTEAFF

D gene: .
clone size: .
V gene: TRBV2
J gene: TRBJ1-3
CDR3 DNA: TGTGCCAGCAGTGAGTCCCCGGGAGGAAACACCATATATTTT
CDR3 protein: CASSESPGGNTIYF

D gene: TRBD1
clone size: .
V gene: TRBV19
J gene: TRBJ1-4
CDR3 DNA: TGTGCCAGTATCGGGACAGGGGGGTCGGGAAAACTGTTTTTT
CDR3 protein: CASIGTGGSGKLFF

D gene: .
clone size: .
V gene: TRBV3-1/TRBV3-2
J gene: TRBJ2-1
CDR3 DNA: TGTGCCAGCAGCCCTGCCGGGACTGGGGGTTTTTTCGCCTGCAATGAGCAGTTCTTC
CDR3 protein: CASSPAGTGGFFACNEQFF

D gene: .
clone size: .
V gene: TRBV7-6
J gene: TRBJ1-1
CDR3 DNA: TGTGCCAGCAGCTTAGTATCCCAGGGTGTTATGAACACTGAAGCTTTCTTT
CDR3 protein: CASSLVSQGVMNTEAFF

D gene: .
clone size: .
V gene: TRBV29-1
J gene: TRBJ1-1
CDR3 DNA: TGCAGCGCCCCCTCCGGACACTCGAACACTGAAGCTTTCTTT
CDR3 protein: CSAPSGHSNTEAFF

D gene: .
clone size: .
V gene: TRBV30
J gene: TRBJ1-2
CDR3 DNA: TGTGCCTGGAGTGTATCGGGAGTCAATGGCTACACCTTC
CDR3 protein: CAWSVSGVNGYTF

D gene: TRBD2
clone size: .
V gene: TRBV6-5
J gene: TRBJ2-7
CDR3 DNA: TGTGCCAGCAGTCTTAGCGGGGGGGGGTACGAGCAGTACTTC
CDR3 protein: CASSLSGGGYEQYF

D gene: .
clone size: .
V gene: TRBV18
J gene: TRBJ1-1
CDR3 DNA: TGTGCCAGCTCATCCCTCGGGGAAGGGTACACTGAAGCTTTCTTT
CDR3 protein: CASSSLGEGYTEAFF